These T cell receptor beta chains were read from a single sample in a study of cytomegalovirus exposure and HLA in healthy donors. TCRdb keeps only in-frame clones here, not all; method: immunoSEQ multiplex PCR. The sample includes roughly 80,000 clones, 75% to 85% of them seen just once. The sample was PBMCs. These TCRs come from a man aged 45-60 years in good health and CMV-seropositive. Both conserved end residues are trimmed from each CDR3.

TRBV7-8	ASSSQRGLHYGYT
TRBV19	ASSIGGLPRVGSGANVLT
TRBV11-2	ASSKIAGGPDTQY
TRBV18	ASSPSLQETQY
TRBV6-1	ASSERLDSYEQY
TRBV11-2	ASSSLAGHNEQF
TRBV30	AWSHGTVNTEAF
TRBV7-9	SSSQRREMAGELF
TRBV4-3	ASSQAASGYNEQF
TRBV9	ASSAPSGLAGGKGRETQY
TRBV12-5	ASGRDRGYEQY
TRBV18	ASSPGRTETQY
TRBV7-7	ASSQKGTSGSQYEQY
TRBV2	ASSEQGAGNTIY
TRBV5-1	ASTVGRANEKLF
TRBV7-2	ASSEDRNYGYT
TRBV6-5	ASRLGAYNEQF
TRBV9	ASSPGAGNQPQH
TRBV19	ASKERTGQDYGYT
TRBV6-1	AVQGFGNTQY
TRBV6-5	ASRASGPYEQY
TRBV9	ASRPLDKTTGELF
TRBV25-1	ASQGQSNGYT
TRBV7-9	SRLFSRLNYGYT
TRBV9	ASSATGELF
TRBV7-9	SSAGEREQF
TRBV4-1	ASREASGGGTDTQY
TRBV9	ASGEGQDYNEQF
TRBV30	AWTVGGGAEAF
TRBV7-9	SSSLAILDSSGNTIY
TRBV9	ASSVDGSPFLYYNSPLH
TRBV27	ASSLKPLNTEAF
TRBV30	AWSVIPSGAYEQY
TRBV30	AWRADRTGANVLT
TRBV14	ASSQDLAAHHIYNEQF